One sample yielded the 15 T cell receptor beta chains listed below, sequenced in a study of T cell repertoires in cytomegalovirus infection. MiXCR, run by TCRdb on the reads, gives a single entry per CDR3 protein. Of about 600,000 distinct CDR3 sequences in the sample, roughly 26% were seen once. The specimen sequenced was CD8+ T cells from PBMCs. These TCRs come from a human donor in good health (CMV status not recorded). Some clones in this sample may be carry-over from other donors' samples.

As to this clonotype: A much larger clone differs from this one at a single base, so this may be a read error. The V call is TRBV12-3 or TRBV12-4, the J call TRBJ2-1, with 7 bases aligning to TRBD1. The CDR3 totals 15 residues. J was trimmed by 6 bases and V by 8 bases; bases with no gene match: 13. CDR3 coding DNA: TGTGCCAGCGGTTCTTTGACAGGGTCGGGCAATGAGCAGTTCTTC. Translation: CASGSLTGSGNEQFF.

This clonotype was recorded at least ten times. V usage is TRBV7-2 and J usage is TRBJ1-2; a weak D match, TRBD1 (6 bases). Per germline, CDR1 SGHTA and CDR2 FQGNSA. This CDR3 has 16 residues. Trimming cost V 3 bases and J 2 bases, with 16 bases left between them. CDR3 nucleotides: TGTGCCAGCAGCTTCAGAGGGGGAGGGACGAACTATGGCTACACCTTC. Translation: CASSFRGGGTNYGYTF.

The chain recombines TRBV5-5 with TRBJ2-6; D call uncertain. This CDR3 comprises 13 residues. Trimming took 7 bases from V and 3 from J, leaving 8 bases between them. CDR1 and CDR2 from the germline V gene are SGHKS and YYEKEE (reference sequence). The CDR3, as DNA: TGTGCCAGCGTTAACGGTGGGGCCAACGTCCTGACTTTC. Translating it yields CASVNGGANVLTF. The entire variable domain, with the rest obtained from reference TRBV5-5 and TRBJ2-6, is as follows: DAGVTQSPTHLIKTRGQQVTLRCSPISGHKSVSWYQQVLGQGPQFIFQYYEKEERGRGNFPDRFSARQFPNYSSELNVNALLLGDSALYLCASVNGGANVLTFGAGSRLTVL.

This clonotype was observed a few times. The V gene is TRBV18, the J gene TRBJ1-1; D unresolved. The CDR3 loop spans 14 amino acids. Trimming removed 0 bases at V and 5 bases at J, with 10 bases between. Per germline, CDR1 KGHSH and CDR2 LQKENI. The CDR3 loop reads CASSPPQRGTEAFF. The CDR3 DNA sequence: TGTGCCAGCTCACCACCTCAAAGAGGGACTGAAGCTTTCTTT.

The chain links TRBV24-1 to TRBJ2-6; the D call may be TRBD1 or TRBD2 (7 bases each). The CDR3 consists of 20 residues. CDR1 and CDR2 from the germline V gene are KGHDR and SFDVKD. V was trimmed by 0 bases and J by 4 bases, leaving 21 bases between them. CDR3 protein: CATSDLPGGRGLSGANVLTF. The CDR3 region has the DNA TGTGCCACCAGTGATTTGCCCGGTGGGAGGGGGCTTTCCGGGGCCAACGTCCTGACTTTC.

This clonotype was detected ten times or more. The rearrangement uses TRBV7-2 and TRBJ1-2; a possible D gene is TRBD1 (5 bases). This CDR3 has 12 residues. The germline CDR1 and CDR2 sequences are SGHTA and FQGNSA. The V and J ends lost 5 bases and 8 bases respectively, with 12 bases between them. CDR3 region: CASSLGVWGYTF. CDR3 nucleotides: TGTGCCAGCAGCCTAGGGGTATGGGGCTACACCTTC.

This clonotype has only a few counts. V is TRBV29-1 and J is TRBJ2-2; 9 bases fit TRBD2. Trimming took 5 bases from V and 4 from J; bases not matched to a gene: 2. The CDR3 covers 13 residues. Germline CDR1 is SQVTM and CDR2 is ANQGSEA. The CDR3 nucleotides read TGCAGCGTTAGCGGGGGGCCCACCGGGGAGCTGTTTTTT. This translates into CSVSGGPTGELFF.

The chain combines TRBV28 with TRBJ1-2; perhaps TRBD1 as D (6 bases). The CDR3 loop spans 14 amino acids. CDR1 and CDR2 from the germline V gene are MDHEN and SYDVKM. V was pared by 7 bases and J by 8 bases, with 20 bases between. The chain's CDR3 is CASTPQRQALGYTF. CDR3 nucleotide sequence: TGTGCCAGCACCCCCCAACGACAGGCTTTGGGCTACACCTTC.

The CDR3 DNA reads TGTGCCAGCAGCCAAGATGGGGGATGGACTGAAGCTTTCTTT. Translating it yields CASSQDGGWTEAFF. This chain uses TRBV4-2 with TRBJ1-1; D perhaps matches TRBD1 (5 bases). The germline V and J ends were trimmed by 0 bases and 5 bases, with 10 bases remaining between them. Germline CDR1 reads LGHNA; CDR2 reads YNFKEQ. The length of the CDR3 is 14 residues.

With respect to this clonotype: One base away lies a much larger clone, so this may be a sequencing read error. The chain couples TRBV7-6 to TRBJ2-7; D might be TRBD2 (7 bases). Germline V gene lookup returns CDR1 SGHVS and CDR2 FNYEAQ. This CDR3 has 15 amino acids. The chain's CDR3 is CANSLLGGASYEQYV. CDR3 in DNA: TGTGCCAACAGCCTTCTGGGGGGGGCAAGCTACGAGCAGTACGTC.

This clonotype was observed a few times. J is TRBJ2-3 and V is TRBV6-5; D is undetermined. Trimming pared 6 bases from V and 0 bases from J, leaving 19 bases between. CDR1 is MNHEY, CDR2 SVGAGI, per germline. This CDR3 contains 17 residues. CDR3 residues: CASSRPKDLLSTDTQYF. CDR3 coding DNA: TGTGCCAGCAGCCGGCCGAAGGACCTTCTGAGCACAGATACGCAGTATTTT.

This clonotype appeared many times. J is TRBJ1-1 and V is TRBV28; possible D gene TRBD1, 6 bases. Germline CDR1 and CDR2: MDHEN and SYDVKM. Trimming took 3 bases from V and 2 from J, leaving 13 bases between them. CDR3 length: 15 amino acids. CDR3 in DNA: TGTGCCAGCAGTTTTCCAGACAGGCTCAACACTGAAGCTTTCTTT. Protein: CASSFPDRLNTEAFF.

The genes are TRBV20-1 and TRBJ1-2, with 7 nucleotides matching TRBD1. The V gene end was trimmed by 0 bases and the J gene end by 8 bases; junction bases not matched to a gene: 9. CDR1 is DFQATT and CDR2 is SNEGSKA in the germline V gene (reference sequence). The CDR3 runs to 14 residues. The CDR3 region is CSARDRGFEEGYTF. CDR3 nucleotides: TGCAGTGCTAGAGACAGGGGGTTTGAAGAAGGCTACACCTTC.

This clonotype has a handful of counts. The genes are TRBV7-9 and TRBJ1-4, with D perhaps TRBD1 (6 bases). V was cut by 5 bases and J by 4 bases, with 17 bases left in between. From germline, CDR1 is SEHNR and CDR2 FQNEAQ (reference sequence). The CDR3 has 16 residues. The CDR3 region is CASSGANRDSNEKLFF. The CDR3 DNA sequence: TGTGCCAGCAGCGGGGCTAACAGGGATAGTAATGAAAAACTGTTTTTT.

The sample holds a few counts of this clonotype. The chain joins TRBV28 to TRBJ2-7; D is perhaps TRBD2 (7 bases). V gave up 3 bases and J gave up 3 bases, with 15 bases separating them. The V gene's germline CDR1 is MDHEN and CDR2 SYDVKM. CDR3 length: 15 residues. CDR3: CASSFRRGQGYEQYV. The CDR3 DNA sequence: TGTGCCAGCAGTTTTAGGCGGGGGCAGGGCTACGAGCAGTACGTC.